The 21 T cell receptor beta chains in this list originate from one sample, sequenced in a study of blood T cell repertoires in COVID-19. The data were produced by immunoSEQ multiplex PCR, yet TCRdb's version contains in-frame clones alone and is incomplete. The sample lists 84,000 or so clones, approximately 81% occurring once. Sequencing used peripheral blood. The source is an elderly woman with acute or convalescent COVID-19.

The V call is TRBV29-1, the J call TRBJ1-2; perhaps TRBD1 as D (5 bases). CDR3 size: 15 residues. CDR1 is SQVTM and CDR2 is ANQGSEA in the germline V gene. Trimming cost V 0 bases and J 7 bases, with 18 bases left between them. Written as DNA, the CDR3 is TGCAGCGTTGAAGATCGGTTCAGGGAAGAGAGTGGCTACACCTTC. As protein: CSVEDRFREESGYTF.

The chain carries TRBV10-3 and TRBJ2-1, with 11 bases matching TRBD2. CDR1 ENHRY and CDR2 SYGVKD come from the germline V gene. V was clipped by 1 base and J by 7 bases; unmatched bases: 21. The CDR3 spans 21 residues. The chain's CDR3 is CAISELTVRVAGGLFWNEQFF. In DNA form, the CDR3 reads TGTGCCATCAGTGAGTTGACAGTCCGGGTAGCGGGGGGGCTTTTTTGGAATGAGCAGTTCTTC.

The chain recombines TRBV7-8 with TRBJ1-1, with 7 positions matching TRBD1. CDR3 length: 15 amino acids. Losses at the gene ends were 3 bases for V and 1 base for J; bases not matched to a gene: 5. The germline V gene encodes CDR1 SGHVS and CDR2 FQNEAQ. CDR3 sequence (DNA): TGTGCCAGCAGCTTGGTGACAGGGACGAACACTGAAGCTTTCTTT. This translates into CASSLVTGTNTEAFF.

The chain carries TRBV25-1 and TRBJ1-4; D is unclear. This CDR3 has 18 residues. V was pared by 0 bases and J by 0 bases, with 14 bases between. Germline values: CDR1 MGHDK, CDR2 SYGVNS. For the CDR3, the DNA is TGTGCCAGCAGTGAATATGATGCCTTGGAGTCAACTAATGAAAAACTGTTTTTT. Translation gives CASSEYDALESTNEKLFF. The whole variable domain, filled in from reference TRBV25-1 and TRBJ1-4, reads EADIYQTPRYLVIGTGKKITLECSQTMGHDKMYWYQQDPGMELHLIHYSYGVNSTEKGDLSSESTVSRIRTEHFPLTLESARPSHTSQYLCASSEYDALESTNEKLFFGSGTQLSVL.

The rearrangement links TRBV6-5 to TRBJ2-7; 12 bases align to TRBD2. After removal of 1 base from V and 12 bases from J, the junction contained 7 bases not matched to a gene. Germline V gene sequence: CDR1 MNHEY, CDR2 SVGAGI. This CDR3 is built from 14 residues. Here the CDR3 reads CASSYLTSGGLWYF. DNA of the CDR3: TGTGCCAGCAGTTACTTGACTAGCGGGGGACTTTGGTACTTC.

This clone turned up a few times. No DNA is shown, since the ends of the CDR3 on it are uncertain; the CDR3 is the one TCRdb lists. V gene TRBV28 combines with J gene TRBJ2-2; the table's D call, TRBD2, has no DNA check behind it. Germline CDR1 reads MDHEN; CDR2 reads SYDVKM. The CDR3 contains 12 residues when both ends are counted. CDR3 sequence: CASSFGAGELFF.

This chain connects TRBV12-3 or TRBV12-4 to TRBJ1-1, with 9 bases matching TRBD1. The J segment lost 7 bases and the V segment lost 3 bases, leaving 3 bases of the junction unmatched. This CDR3 has 13 residues. CDR3 sequence reads: CASSFRDRVEAFF. The CDR3 nucleotides read TGTGCCAGCAGTTTCCGGGACAGGGTTGAAGCTTTCTTT.

The rearrangement uses TRBV10-3 and TRBJ2-3, with 12 nucleotides matching TRBD2. The CDR3 runs 17 residues. V was clipped by 3 bases and J by 2 bases; unmatched bases: 6. Germline-derived CDR1 and CDR2 are ENHRY and SYGVKD. The CDR3 here is CAISEPTSGGITDTQYF. CDR3 in DNA: TGTGCCATCAGTGAACCGACTAGCGGGGGAATCACAGATACGCAGTATTTT.

The chain couples TRBV18 to TRBJ2-2; 7 bases agree with TRBD2. This CDR3 contains 15 residues. The junction had 10 bases not matched to a gene; V was cut back by 6 bases and J by 6 bases. Per germline, CDR1 KGHSH and CDR2 LQKENI. This CDR3 is CASSRSRGDSGELFF. In DNA form, the CDR3 reads TGTGCCAGCTCCCGAAGTCGGGGGGACTCCGGGGAGCTGTTTTTT.

V gene TRBV7-9 combines with J gene TRBJ2-1; 14 nucleotides match TRBD2. Germline V gene data show CDR1 as SEHNR and CDR2 as FQNEAQ (reference sequence). J lost 9 bases, V lost 5 bases, and 6 bases had no gene match. CDR3 length: 15 residues. The CDR3: CASSHGLAGGGEQFF. As DNA, the CDR3 is TGTGCCAGCAGCCATGGACTAGCGGGGGGTGGTGAGCAGTTCTTC.

This chain links TRBV6-2 or TRBV6-3 with TRBJ2-7; D possibly corresponds to TRBD1 (5 bases). The CDR3 sequence is 13 residues long. The V gene's germline CDR1 is MNHEY and CDR2 SVGEGT. Trimming stripped 5 bases from V and 9 bases from J, with 17 bases between. DNA of the CDR3: TGTGCCAGCAGTACCCCCCCCCAGGGTATGCAGTACTTC. Its translation is CASSTPPQGMQYF.

V usage is TRBV7-2 and J usage is TRBJ2-2, with 11 bases aligning to TRBD1. Germline V gives CDR1 SGHTA, CDR2 FQGNSA. The CDR3 sequence is 17 residues long. V lost 2 bases to trimming and J lost 3 bases; unmatched junction nucleotides: 5. The CDR3 sequence: CASSLRGQGADTGELFF. The CDR3 bases are TGTGCCAGCAGCTTAAGAGGACAGGGGGCAGACACCGGGGAGCTGTTTTTT.

V gene TRBV10-2 combines with J gene TRBJ1-3, with 10 bases fitting TRBD1. The CDR3 runs 15 residues. Germline V gives CDR1 WSHSY, CDR2 SAAADI. J was trimmed by 2 bases and V by 4 bases; bases with no gene match: 2. This CDR3 reads CASSGGQGTGNTIYF. The CDR3 DNA reads as TGCGCCAGCAGTGGGGGACAGGGGACTGGAAACACCATATATTTT.

This chain uses TRBV10-3 with TRBJ1-2, with D possibly matching TRBD1 (5 bases). This CDR3 contains 13 residues. Germline V gives CDR1 ENHRY, CDR2 SYGVKD. Between the trimmed V and J ends, which lost 6 bases and 6 bases, there was a span of 14 bases. CDR3 protein: CAIRSSGFDGYTF. CDR3 coding DNA: TGTGCCATCAGGTCCTCAGGGTTTGATGGCTACACCTTC.

The CDR3 DNA sequence: TGTGCCAGCAGGCGACAGGATTCTCCCTATCAGCCCCAGCATTTT. It encodes CASRRQDSPYQPQHF. This chain uses TRBV27 with TRBJ1-5; possible D gene TRBD1, 6 bases. CDR1 MNHEY and CDR2 SMNVEV come from the germline V gene (reference sequence). The CDR3 runs 15 residues. Trimming pared 6 bases from V and 5 bases from J, leaving 17 bases between.

V gene TRBV7-9 combines with J gene TRBJ2-3; D possibly corresponds to TRBD2 (7 bases). Germline V gene data show CDR1 as SEHNR and CDR2 as FQNEAQ (reference sequence). V lost 1 base and J 1 base, leaving 12 bases between the germline ends. The CDR3 runs to 16 residues. CDR3 sequence: CASSLDEGGRTDTQYF. The CDR3 DNA reads as TGTGCCAGCAGCTTAGATGAGGGGGGGCGCACAGATACGCAGTATTTT.

V usage is TRBV5-1 and J usage is TRBJ1-1, with 8 bases identical to TRBD1. Germline V gives CDR1 SGHRS, CDR2 YFSETQ. V trimming: 7 bases; J trimming: 2 bases; junction bases outside the gene matches: 7. CDR3 length: 14 residues. The CDR3 nucleotides are TGCGCCAGCGACAATGGACAGGGAAACACTGAAGCTTTCTTT. Amino acids: CASDNGQGNTEAFF.

V and J are TRBV5-1 and TRBJ1-4; 10 bases map to TRBD1. The CDR3 is 16 amino acids. The ends lost 0 bases at V and 6 bases at J; junction bases unmatched: 5. Germline V gene data show CDR1 as SGHRS and CDR2 as YFSETQ. This chain's CDR3 is CASSLGAGTGDEKLFF. DNA for the CDR3: TGCGCCAGCAGCTTGGGGGCCGGGACAGGGGATGAAAAACTGTTTTTT.

A few counts support this clone. The chain carries TRBV18 and TRBJ1-1; 11 bases align to TRBD1. From germline, CDR1 is KGHSH and CDR2 LQKENI. This CDR3 spans 13 amino acids. V gave up 0 bases and J gave up 9 bases; unmatched junction bases: 0. The CDR3 nucleotides are TGTGCCAGCTCACCACCGGACAGGGGGCAAGCTTTCTTT. This gives the protein CASSPPDRGQAFF.

V and J are TRBV5-4 and TRBJ2-5; D is perhaps TRBD1 (6 bases). This CDR3 is built from 15 residues. The V end lost 4 bases, the J end lost 5 bases, and 18 bases lay between the germline ends. Germline V gives CDR1 SGHNT, CDR2 YYREEE (reference sequence). In nucleotides, the CDR3 is TGTGCCAGCAGCCGAAACCCAGGGGCCGGGGAGACCCAGTACTTC. This codes for CASSRNPGAGETQYF.

The chain is built from TRBV7-2 and TRBJ2-7; 13 bases fit TRBD2. Trimming at V came to 5 bases and at J to 5 bases, leaving 6 bases not matched to a gene. The CDR3 has 15 amino acids. Germline V gives CDR1 SGHTA, CDR2 FQGNSA. Written as DNA, the CDR3 is TGTGCCAGCAGCCGGACTAGCGGGGGCCCCCACGAGCAGTACTTC. Protein sequence: CASSRTSGGPHEQYF.